This is a list of T cell receptor beta chains from one sample in a study of HIV-infected children after antiretroviral therapy interruption. TCRdb re-derived calls from the 3' RACE reads in MiXCR, one entry per CDR3 protein. Found here are roughly 7,000 distinct CDR3 sequences, 15% to 20% of them singletons; the top ten hold roughly 15%. This specimen consisted of CD45RO+ CD8+ T cells from PBMCs, pooled from several time points, obtained from a donor given antiretroviral therapy, either interrupted or continuous. The receptors here all came from a pool of human donors with HIV. The CDR3 runs from the conserved cysteine through the conserved F or W. A D gene is named only where the DNA matches it firmly. Size is omitted from some rows. Given values are once, few, many or a class for expanded clones.

TRBJ2-2	many	TRBV7-9	TRBD1	TGTGCCAGCAGCCGGAAAGGACAGGGTCAAGGGGAGCTGTTTTTT	CASSRKGQGQGELFF
TRBJ2-1	many	TRBV5-4	TRBD1	TGTGCCAGCAGCCCCTCGCCGACAGGGGAATCCTACAATGAGCAGTTCTTC	CASSPSPTGESYNEQFF
TRBJ2-1	once	TRBV20-1	.	TGCAGTGCTAGTCGCGGTAGCTCCTACAATGAGCAGTTCTTC	CSASRGSSYNEQFF
TRBJ2-7	medium-sized	TRBV2	.	TGTGCCAGCAGTGACTCGGGACGGACCTACGAGCAGTACTTC	CASSDSGRTYEQYF
TRBJ2-7	many	TRBV10-1	.	TGCGCCAGCATCGTTCGTATCCGCTCCTACGAGCAGTACTTC	CASIVRIRSYEQYF
TRBJ2-5	many	TRBV6-6	.	TGTGCCAGCAGTTTTCCAGGGTCGGAGACCCAGTACTTC	CASSFPGSETQYF
TRBJ1-1	many	TRBV12-3/TRBV12-4	.	TGTGCCAGCAGTTTAGCGCGTTGGAGGGGATTGAACACTGAAGCTTTCTTT	CASSLARWRGLNTEAFF
TRBJ2-1	.	TRBV23-1	TRBD2	TGCGCCAGCAGTCAATTTCCAGGACTAGCGGGGACCCAGTTCTTC	CASSQFPGLAGTQFF
TRBJ1-5	medium-sized	TRBV19	TRBD1	TGTGCCAGTAGCGGCCGGGACAGTGGCAATCAGCCCCAGCATTTT	CASSGRDSGNQPQHF
TRBJ1-2	many	TRBV24-1	TRBD1	TGTGCCACCAGTGGGGGGACAGGGGCTTATTACTATGGCTACACCTTC	CATSGGTGAYYYGYTF
TRBJ2-2	many	TRBV28	TRBD1	TGTGCCAGCAGGCCGTCCTGGACAGGGAGAACCGGGGAGCTGTTTTTT	CASRPSWTGRTGELFF
TRBJ1-5	many	TRBV7-9	.	TGTGCCAGCAGCTCCGGACAGCCCGGTGATCAGCCCCAGCATTTT	CASSSGQPGDQPQHF
TRBJ1-1	many	TRBV10-1	.	TGCGCCAGCATGCGGAAGACTGGACCAAACGGAGCTTTCTTT	CASMRKTGPNGAFF
TRBJ1-1	many	TRBV29-1	.	TGCAGCGTTGCGCAGAACACTGAAGCTTTCTTT	CSVAQNTEAFF
TRBJ2-1	many	TRBV28	TRBD2	TGTGCCAGCAGTTTGGCGGGACTAGCGGATGACAATGAGCAGTTCTTC	CASSLAGLADDNEQFF
TRBJ2-3	once	TRBV29-1	.	TGCAGCGTAGATGGACAAGGCAATACGCAGTATTTT	CSVDGQGNTQYF
TRBJ1-1	many	TRBV2	.	TGTGCCAGCACATTGGAACAGGGAGGAACTGAAGCTTTCTTT	CASTLEQGGTEAFF
TRBJ2-3	.	TRBV19	.	TGTGCCAGTAGTCAGGTCACAGATACGCAGTATTTT	CASSQVTDTQYF
TRBJ1-1	many	TRBV7-9	.	TGTGCCACCGGTGAAGCTTTCTTT	CATGEAFF
TRBJ1-2	many	TRBV7-9	TRBD1	TGTGCCAGCAGCTTAAATACAGGGGCGCTAACCTATGGCTACACCTTC	CASSLNTGALTYGYTF
TRBJ2-5	many	TRBV7-2	TRBD1	TGTGCCAGCAGCGAAAGAAGGACAGGGGGCGTTCAAGAGACCCAGTACTTC	CASSERRTGGVQETQYF
TRBJ2-1	medium-sized	TRBV4-1	TRBD2	TGCGCCAGCAGCCAAGAGTCGCTAGCGGGTTGGGATGAGCAGTTCTTC	CASSQESLAGWDEQFF